This T cell receptor (beta chain) was sequenced during a study of cytomegalovirus exposure and HLA in healthy donors. Study in general: The roughly 120 validation repertoires and the approximately 690 first-cohort repertoires shared a platform, a later analysis reported. Study-wide findings and caveats: The study flagged roughly 160 TCR beta chains as cytomegalovirus-associated. Three chains linked to CMV were shown in vitro to be specific for CMV antigens. Both high specificity and high sensitivity reportedly marked the classifier's diagnosis of cytomegalovirus status.

TCRdb's table, derived via immunoSEQ multiplex PCR, lists solely in-frame clones and lacks some. The sample contains around 45,000 clones, 80% to 95% of which appear only once. CDR3 length: 11 amino acids. Looked up from germline, CDR1 is MNHEY and CDR2 is SMNVEV (reference sequence). V lost 4 bases, J lost 5 bases, and 4 bases lay in between. This clone was observed once. Its matching antigen is unknown. Sample: PBMCs. The chain has TRBV27 and TRBJ2-3; the D is unclear. This sequence was found in a man aged 18 to 29 in good health and CMV-seronegative. The DNA of the CDR3 is TGTGCCAGCAGTTACGGAGATACGCAGTATTTT. It codes for CASSYGDTQYF.